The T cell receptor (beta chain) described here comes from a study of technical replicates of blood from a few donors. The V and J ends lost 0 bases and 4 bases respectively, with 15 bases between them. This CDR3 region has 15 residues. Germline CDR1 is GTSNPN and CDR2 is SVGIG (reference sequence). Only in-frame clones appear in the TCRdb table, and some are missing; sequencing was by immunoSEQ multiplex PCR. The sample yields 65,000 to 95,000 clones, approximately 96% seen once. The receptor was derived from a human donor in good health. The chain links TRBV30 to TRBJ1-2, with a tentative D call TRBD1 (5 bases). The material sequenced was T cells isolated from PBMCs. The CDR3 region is CAWSVRDFLLYGYTF. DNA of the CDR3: TGTGCCTGGAGTGTACGGGACTTCTTACTCTATGGCTACACCTTC.